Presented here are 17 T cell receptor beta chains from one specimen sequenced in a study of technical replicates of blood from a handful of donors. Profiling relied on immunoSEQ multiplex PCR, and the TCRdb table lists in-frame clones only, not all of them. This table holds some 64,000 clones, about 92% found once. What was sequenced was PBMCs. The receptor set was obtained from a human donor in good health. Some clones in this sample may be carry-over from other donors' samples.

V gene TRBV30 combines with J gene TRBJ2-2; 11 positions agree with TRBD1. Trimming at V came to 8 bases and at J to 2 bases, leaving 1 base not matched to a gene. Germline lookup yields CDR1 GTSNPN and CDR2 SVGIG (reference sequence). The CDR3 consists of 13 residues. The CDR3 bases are TGTGCCGGGACAGGGGGTAACACCGGGGAGCTGTTTTTT. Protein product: CAGTGGNTGELFF.

CDR3 sequence (DNA): TGTGCCAGCAGCTTGGGAGGGACTAGCGGCCAGGGCGCTGAGCAGTACTTC. Translated, it gives CASSLGGTSGQGAEQYF. The chain employs TRBV5-4 and TRBJ2-7, with 11 bases that match TRBD2. The germline CDR1 and CDR2 sequences are SGHNT and YYREEE (reference sequence). Trimming removed 0 bases from V and 7 bases from J; junction bases left unmatched: 12. There are 17 residues in the CDR3.

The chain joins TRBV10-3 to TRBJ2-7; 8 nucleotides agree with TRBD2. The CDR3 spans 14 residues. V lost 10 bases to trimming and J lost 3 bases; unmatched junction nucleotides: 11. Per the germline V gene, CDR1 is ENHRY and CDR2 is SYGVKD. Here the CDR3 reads CATSEPSGSYEQYF. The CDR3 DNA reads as TGTGCCACCTCCGAGCCGAGCGGGAGCTACGAGCAGTACTTC.

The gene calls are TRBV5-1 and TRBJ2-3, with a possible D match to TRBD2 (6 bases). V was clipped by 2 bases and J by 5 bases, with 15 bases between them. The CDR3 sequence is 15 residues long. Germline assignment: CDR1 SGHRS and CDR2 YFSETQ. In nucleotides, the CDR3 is TGCGCCAGCAGCTTTCTCGGGGAGGCCGTAGATACGCAGTATTTT. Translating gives CASSFLGEAVDTQYF. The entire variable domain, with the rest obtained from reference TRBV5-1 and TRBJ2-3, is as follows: KAGVTQTPRYLIKTRGQQVTLSCSPISGHRSVSWYQQTPGQGLQFLFEYFSETQRNKGNFPGRFSGRQFSNSRSEMNVSTLELGDSALYLCASSFLGEAVDTQYFGPGTRLTVL.

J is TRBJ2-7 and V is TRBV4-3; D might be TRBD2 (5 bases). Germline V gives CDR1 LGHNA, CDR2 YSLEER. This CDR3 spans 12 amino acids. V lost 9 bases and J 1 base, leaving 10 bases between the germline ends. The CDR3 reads CAREVKSYEQYF. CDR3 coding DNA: TGCGCCAGGGAGGTAAAGTCCTACGAGCAGTACTTC.

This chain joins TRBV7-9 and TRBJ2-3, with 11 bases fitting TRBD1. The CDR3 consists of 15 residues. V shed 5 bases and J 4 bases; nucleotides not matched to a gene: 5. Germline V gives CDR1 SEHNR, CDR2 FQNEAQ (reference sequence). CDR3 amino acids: CASSRGQGAADTQYF. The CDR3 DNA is TGTGCCAGCAGCCGCGGACAGGGGGCTGCAGATACGCAGTATTTT. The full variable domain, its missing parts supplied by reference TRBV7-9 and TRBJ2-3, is DTGVSQNPRHKITKRGQNVTFRCDPISEHNRLYWYRQTLGQGPEFLTYFQNEAQLEKSRLLSDRFSAERPKGSFSTLEIQRTEQGDSAMYLCASSRGQGAADTQYFGPGTRLTVL.

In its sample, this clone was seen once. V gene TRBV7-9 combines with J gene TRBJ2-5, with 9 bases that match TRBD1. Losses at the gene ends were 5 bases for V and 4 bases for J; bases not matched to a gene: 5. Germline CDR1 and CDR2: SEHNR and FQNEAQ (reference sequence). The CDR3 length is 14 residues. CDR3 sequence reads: CASSPEQGAETQYF. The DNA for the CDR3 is TGTGCCAGCAGCCCCGAACAGGGGGCAGAGACCCAGTACTTC.

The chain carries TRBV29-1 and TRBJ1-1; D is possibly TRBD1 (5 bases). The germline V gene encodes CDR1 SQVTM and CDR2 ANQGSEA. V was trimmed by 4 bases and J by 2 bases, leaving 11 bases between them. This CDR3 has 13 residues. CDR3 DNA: TGCAGCGTTGTTAGGGGTGGAAACACTGAAGCTTTCTTT. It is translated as CSVVRGGNTEAFF.

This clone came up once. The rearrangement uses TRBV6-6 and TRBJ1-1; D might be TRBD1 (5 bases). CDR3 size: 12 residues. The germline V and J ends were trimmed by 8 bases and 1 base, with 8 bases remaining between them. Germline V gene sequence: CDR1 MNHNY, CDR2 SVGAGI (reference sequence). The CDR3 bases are TGTGCCAGCGATAGGGGGAACACTGAAGCTTTCTTT. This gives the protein CASDRGNTEAFF.

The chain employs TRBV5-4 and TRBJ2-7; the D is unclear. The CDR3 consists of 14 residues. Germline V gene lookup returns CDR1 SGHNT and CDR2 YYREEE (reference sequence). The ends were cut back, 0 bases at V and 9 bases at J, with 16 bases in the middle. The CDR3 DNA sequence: TGTGCCAGCAGCTTGGGCCAGGCCCGTATTGGGCAGTACTTC. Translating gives CASSLGQARIGQYF.

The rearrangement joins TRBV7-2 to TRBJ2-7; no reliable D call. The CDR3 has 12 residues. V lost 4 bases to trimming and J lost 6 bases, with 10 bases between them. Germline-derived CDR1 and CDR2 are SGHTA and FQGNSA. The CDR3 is CASSSVGGEQYF. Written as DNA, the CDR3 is TGTGCCAGCAGCTCAGTTGGCGGCGAGCAGTACTTC.

CDR3 sequence reads: CASSLIPGDSSGKNIQYF. In DNA, the CDR3 is TGCGCCAGCAGCTTGATCCCCGGGGACTCCTCAGGCAAAAACATTCAGTACTTC. The gene calls are TRBV5-1 and TRBJ2-4; TRBD2 might be the D (6 bases). The germline V and J ends were trimmed by 1 base and 3 bases, with 20 bases remaining between them. The CDR3 is 18 amino acids. Germline V gene data show CDR1 as SGHRS and CDR2 as YFSETQ.

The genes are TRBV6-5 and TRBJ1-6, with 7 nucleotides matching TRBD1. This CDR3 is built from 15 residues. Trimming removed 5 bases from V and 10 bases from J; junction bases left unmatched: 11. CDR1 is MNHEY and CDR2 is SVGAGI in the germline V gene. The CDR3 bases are TGTGCCAGCAGTCAGCAACAGGGGCGTGGATCACCCCTCCACTTT. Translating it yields CASSQQQGRGSPLHF.

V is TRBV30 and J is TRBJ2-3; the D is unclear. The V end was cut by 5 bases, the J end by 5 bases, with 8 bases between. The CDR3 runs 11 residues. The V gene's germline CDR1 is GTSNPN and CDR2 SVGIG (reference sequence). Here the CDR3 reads CAWRDGDTQYF. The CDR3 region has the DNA TGTGCCTGGCGAGATGGAGATACGCAGTATTTT.

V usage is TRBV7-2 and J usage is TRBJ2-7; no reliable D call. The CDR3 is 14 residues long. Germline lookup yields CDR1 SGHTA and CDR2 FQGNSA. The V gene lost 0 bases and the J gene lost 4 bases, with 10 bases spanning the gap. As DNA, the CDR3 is TGTGCCAGCAGCTTAGCCGATTCTCGGTACGAGCAGTACTTC. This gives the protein CASSLADSRYEQYF.

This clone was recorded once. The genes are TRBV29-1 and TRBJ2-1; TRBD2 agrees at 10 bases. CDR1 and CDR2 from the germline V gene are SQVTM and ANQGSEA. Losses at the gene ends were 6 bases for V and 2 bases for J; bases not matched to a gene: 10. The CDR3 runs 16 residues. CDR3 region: CSVTPSGGWTYNEQFF. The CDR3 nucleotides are TGCAGCGTGACCCCTAGCGGGGGATGGACCTACAATGAGCAGTTCTTC.

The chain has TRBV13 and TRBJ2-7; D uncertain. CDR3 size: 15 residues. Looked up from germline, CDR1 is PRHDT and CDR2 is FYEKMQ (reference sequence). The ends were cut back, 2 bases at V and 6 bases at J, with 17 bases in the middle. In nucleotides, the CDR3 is TGTGCCAGCAGCTTATTCCCGCTAGTCGATGGCGAGCAGTACTTC. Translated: CASSLFPLVDGEQYF.